Given below is one T cell receptor beta chain in context. This sample is drawn from a study of technical replicates of blood from a few donors. V was clipped by 1 base and J by 2 bases, with 6 bases between them. This CDR3 comprises 15 residues. From germline, CDR1 is SEHNR and CDR2 FQNEAQ (reference sequence). Profiling relied on immunoSEQ multiplex PCR, and the TCRdb table lists in-frame clones only, not all of them. The sample lists 65,000 to 90,000 clones, 94% seen once, with about 0.39% in the top ten. Specimen: T cells isolated from PBMCs. The sequence was obtained from a human donor in good health. V usage is TRBV7-9 and J usage is TRBJ2-6; D is possibly TRBD1 (5 bases). CDR3 nucleotides: TGTGCCAGCAGCTTAGTGACAGCTGGGGCCAACGTCCTGACTTTC. This sequence encodes CASSLVTAGANVLTF.